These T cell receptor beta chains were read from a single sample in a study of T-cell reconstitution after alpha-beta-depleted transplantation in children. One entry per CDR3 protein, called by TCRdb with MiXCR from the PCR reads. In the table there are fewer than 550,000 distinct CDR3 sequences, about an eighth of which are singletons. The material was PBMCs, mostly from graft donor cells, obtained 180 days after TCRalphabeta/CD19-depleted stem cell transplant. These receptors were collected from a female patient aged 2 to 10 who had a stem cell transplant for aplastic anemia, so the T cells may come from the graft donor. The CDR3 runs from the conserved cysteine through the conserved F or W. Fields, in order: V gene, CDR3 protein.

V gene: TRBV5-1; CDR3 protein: CASSIAGVVQYF
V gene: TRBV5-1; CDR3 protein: CASSLEGHRAKNIQYF
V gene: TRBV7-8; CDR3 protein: CASSVVRLAGADTQYF
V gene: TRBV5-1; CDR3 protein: CASSLARGVAGELFF
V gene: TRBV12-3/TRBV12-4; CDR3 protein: CASSFPRTANEKLFF
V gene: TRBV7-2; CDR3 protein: CASSLTYVEETQYF
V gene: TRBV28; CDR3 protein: CASSFYSNSYEQYF
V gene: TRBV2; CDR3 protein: CASSLSGRASGELFF
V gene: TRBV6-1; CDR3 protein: CASSAHYSNQPQHF
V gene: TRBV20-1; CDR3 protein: CSARGPLNTGELFF
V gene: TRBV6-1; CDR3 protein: CASSEEGRRTGELFF
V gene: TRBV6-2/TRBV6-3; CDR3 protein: CASSRGPGASGRDYNEQFF
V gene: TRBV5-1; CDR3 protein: CASNTPRQESDTGELFF
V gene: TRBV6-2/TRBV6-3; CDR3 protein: CASSDNRDSFSNQPQHF
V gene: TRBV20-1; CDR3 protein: CSARRAGADTGELFF
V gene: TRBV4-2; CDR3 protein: CASSRGVENYRYTF